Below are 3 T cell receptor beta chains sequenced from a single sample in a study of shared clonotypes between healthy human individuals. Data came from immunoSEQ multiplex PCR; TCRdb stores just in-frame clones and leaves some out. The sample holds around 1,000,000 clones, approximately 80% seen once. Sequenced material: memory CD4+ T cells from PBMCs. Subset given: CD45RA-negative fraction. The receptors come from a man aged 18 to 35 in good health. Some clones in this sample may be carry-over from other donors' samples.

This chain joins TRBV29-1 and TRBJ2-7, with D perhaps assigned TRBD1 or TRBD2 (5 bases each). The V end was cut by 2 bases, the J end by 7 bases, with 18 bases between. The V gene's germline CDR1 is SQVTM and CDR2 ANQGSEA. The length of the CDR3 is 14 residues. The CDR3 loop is CSVETGRTLREQYF. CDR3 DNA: TGCAGCGTTGAAACAGGCCGGACTCTGAGGGAGCAGTACTTC.

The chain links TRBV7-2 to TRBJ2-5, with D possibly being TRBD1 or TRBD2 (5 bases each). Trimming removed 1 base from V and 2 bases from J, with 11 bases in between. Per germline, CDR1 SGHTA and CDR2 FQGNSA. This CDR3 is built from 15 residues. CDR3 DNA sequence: TGTGCCAGCAGCTTAGGGGGGTTCCAACAAGAGACCCAGTACTTC. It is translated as CASSLGGFQQETQYF.

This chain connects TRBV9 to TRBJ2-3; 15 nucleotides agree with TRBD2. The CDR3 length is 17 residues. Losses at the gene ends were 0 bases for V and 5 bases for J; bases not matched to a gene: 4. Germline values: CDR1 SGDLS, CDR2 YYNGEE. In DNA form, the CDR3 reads TGTGCCAGCAGCGTAGGTGGACTAGCGGGAGGGGGAGATACGCAGTATTTT. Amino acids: CASSVGGLAGGGDTQYF.